This T cell receptor (beta chain) was documented in a study of T-cell reconstitution after alpha-beta-depleted transplantation in children. A TCRbeta library incorporating unique molecular identifiers was prepared. One entry per CDR3 protein, called by TCRdb with MiXCR from the PCR reads. The sample has some 600,000 distinct CDR3 sequences; around 13% are singletons. As regards this clonotype: What it binds is not known.

With 0 bases clipped from V and 4 bases from J, the junction kept 3 bases outside the gene matches. CDR1 and CDR2 from the germline V gene are SGHAT and FQNNGV. This CDR3 spans 14 amino acids. Study-level findings and limits: T-cell numbers and diversity, one year after transplant, stemmed largely from T cells that were newly produced.

This sequence joins TRBV11-2 and TRBJ2-7, with TRBD2 identical over 7 bases. The sequencing here drew on PBMCs, mostly from graft donor cells, taken 360 days after TCRalphabeta/CD19-depleted stem cell transplant. This sequence originates from a male patient younger than 18 who had a stem cell transplant for acute myeloid leukemia, so the T cells may come from the graft donor. The CDR3 DNA reads as TGTGCCAGCAGCTTAGACGATAGCGGGTACGAGCAGTACTTC. Amino acid sequence: CASSLDDSGYEQYF.